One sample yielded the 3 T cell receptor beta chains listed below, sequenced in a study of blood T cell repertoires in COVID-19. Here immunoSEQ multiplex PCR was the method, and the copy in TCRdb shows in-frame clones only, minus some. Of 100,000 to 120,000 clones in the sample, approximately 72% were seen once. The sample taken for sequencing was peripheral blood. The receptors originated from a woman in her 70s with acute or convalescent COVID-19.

Written as DNA, the CDR3 is TGTGCCAGTAGCCCACAGGGGGATAGCAATCAGCCCCAGCATTTT. Translation gives CASSPQGDSNQPQHF. This chain links TRBV19 with TRBJ1-5; 8 positions agree with TRBD1. The CDR3 has 15 amino acids. The V gene end was trimmed by 6 bases and the J gene end by 0 bases; junction bases not matched to a gene: 4. The V gene's germline CDR1 is LNHDA and CDR2 SQIVND (reference sequence). Drawing the rest from reference TRBV19 and TRBJ1-5, the complete variable domain is DGGITQSPKYLFRKEGQNVTLSCEQNLNHDAMYWYRQDPGQGLRLIYYSQIVNDFQKGDIAEGYSVSREKKESFPLTVTSAQKNPTAFYLCASSPQGDSNQPQHFGDGTRLSIL.

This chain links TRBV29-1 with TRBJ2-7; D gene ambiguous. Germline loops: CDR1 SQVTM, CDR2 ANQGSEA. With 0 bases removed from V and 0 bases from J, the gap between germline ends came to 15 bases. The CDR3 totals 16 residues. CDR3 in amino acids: CSVEDNINLYSYEQYF. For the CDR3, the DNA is TGCAGCGTTGAAGATAACATTAACCTTTACTCCTACGAGCAGTACTTC.

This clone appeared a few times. The CDR3 nucleotides are TGTGCCAGCACTTTGGGGACAGCCTACAATCAGCCCCAGCATTTT. Translation: CASTLGTAYNQPQHF. The chain joins TRBV28 to TRBJ1-5; 7 positions match TRBD1. V shed 7 bases and J 3 bases; nucleotides not matched to a gene: 9. The CDR3 covers 15 residues. CDR1 and CDR2 from the germline V gene are MDHEN and SYDVKM.